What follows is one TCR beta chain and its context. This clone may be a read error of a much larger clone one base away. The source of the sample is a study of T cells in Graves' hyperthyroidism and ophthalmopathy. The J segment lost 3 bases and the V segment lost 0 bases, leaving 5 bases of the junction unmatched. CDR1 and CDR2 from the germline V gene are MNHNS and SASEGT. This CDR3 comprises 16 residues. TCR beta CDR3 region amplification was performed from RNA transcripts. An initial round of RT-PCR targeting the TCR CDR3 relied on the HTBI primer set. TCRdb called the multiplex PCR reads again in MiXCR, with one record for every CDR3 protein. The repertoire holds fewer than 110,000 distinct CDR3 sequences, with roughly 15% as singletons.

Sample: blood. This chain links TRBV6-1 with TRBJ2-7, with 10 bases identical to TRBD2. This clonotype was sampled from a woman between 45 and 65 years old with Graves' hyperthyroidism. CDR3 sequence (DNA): TGTGCCAGCAGTGAAGCTGCTAGCGGGGGTTTCTACGAGCAGTACGTC. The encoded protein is CASSEAASGGFYEQYV.